The 27 T cell receptor beta chains presented below share a single source sample, sequenced in a study of T cell repertoires in cytomegalovirus infection. TCRdb re-called the reads with MiXCR, one entry per CDR3 protein. The table lists approximately 490,000 distinct CDR3 sequences, about 11% of them singletons. The sample taken for sequencing was PBMCs. The receptors shown here come from a human donor in good health (CMV status not recorded). Some clones in this sample may be carry-over from other donors' samples.

This clonotype was recorded a few times. The chain links TRBV30 to TRBJ2-1, with no clear D. The CDR3 has 14 residues. V was clipped by 4 bases and J by 0 bases, with 10 bases between them. Germline CDR1 is GTSNPN and CDR2 is SVGIG (reference sequence). CDR3 region: CAWIPLTSYNEQFF. Written as DNA, the CDR3 is TGTGCCTGGATCCCCCTGACCTCCTACAATGAGCAGTTCTTC.

This clonotype was detected many times. The chain has TRBV10-3 and TRBJ2-7; D gene unclear. There are 12 residues in the CDR3. Per the germline V gene, CDR1 is ENHRY and CDR2 is SYGVKD. V was shortened by 8 bases and J by 1 base, with 9 bases between the two germline ends. The CDR3 nucleotides read TGTGCCATCGGCACAGAGTCCTACGAGCAGTACTTC. As protein: CAIGTESYEQYF.

This clonotype was counted at least ten times. The genes are TRBV12-3 or TRBV12-4 and TRBJ2-3; D perhaps matches TRBD1 (6 bases). This CDR3 region has 14 residues. Deletions cut 10 bases from V and 2 bases from J, with 16 bases between. The CDR3, as DNA: TGTGCCACTGTCCGGGACACGCACACAGATACGCAGTATTTT. Encoded protein: CATVRDTHTDTQYF.

V and J are TRBV9 and TRBJ2-7; the match to TRBD2 covers 9 bases. The germline CDR1 and CDR2 sequences are SGDLS and YYNGEE. Trimming cost V 3 bases and J 5 bases; bases outside gene matches: 9. The CDR3 has 15 residues. The CDR3 spells CASSGSGSPFHEQYF. The CDR3 DNA reads as TGTGCCAGCAGCGGTAGCGGGAGCCCTTTCCACGAGCAGTACTTC.

This clonotype was counted a single time. The chain combines TRBV6-6 with TRBJ1-1; D perhaps matches TRBD1 (5 bases). V was clipped by 8 bases and J by 1 base, with 14 bases between them. This CDR3 is 14 amino acids long. Germline V CDR1 and CDR2: MNHNY, SVGAGI (reference sequence). CDR3 in DNA: TGTGCCAGCGAAAGGGACTCGGCGAACACTGAAGCTTTCTTT. Translating it yields CASERDSANTEAFF.

The table lists this clonotype with many counts. The chain carries TRBV27 and TRBJ1-1, with 7 bases lining up with TRBD1. Germline CDR1 MNHEY, CDR2 SMNVEV (reference sequence). J gave up 0 bases and V 8 bases, and 6 bases lay outside the gene matches. CDR3 length: 14 residues. The chain's CDR3 is CASGYRGLNTEAFF. The CDR3 DNA reads TGTGCCAGCGGGTACAGGGGCCTGAACACTGAAGCTTTCTTT.

This clonotype was seen more than once but under ten times. The rearrangement uses TRBV28 and TRBJ2-2, with 9 bases matching TRBD2. Germline V gene data show CDR1 as MDHEN and CDR2 as SYDVKM. The V and J ends lost 1 base and 3 bases, in that order; junction bases with no gene match: 9. The CDR3 spans 18 residues. The DNA of the CDR3 is TGTGCCAGCAGTTTATTGGGCGGGAGGGGTGAGGACACCGGGGAGCTGTTTTTT. This encodes CASSLLGGRGEDTGELFF.

The chain couples TRBV10-3 to TRBJ2-3, with D unresolved. V gave up 3 bases and J gave up 8 bases, with 15 bases separating them. The CDR3 is 14 amino acids. The germline gives CDR1 ENHRY, CDR2 SYGVKD. The CDR3 DNA reads as TGTGCCATCAGTGATGAAGGCGGCTCCGCTACGCAGTATTTT. This encodes CAISDEGGSATQYF.

This clonotype came up many times. The chain is built from TRBV4-1 and TRBJ1-1; a weak D match, TRBD1 (5 bases). Trimming took off 0 bases at V and 4 bases at J, with 12 bases between the two ends. The CDR3 has 15 amino acids. Germline CDR1 MGHRA, CDR2 YSYEKL. CDR3 region: CASSQDGGGPTEAFF. The CDR3 DNA reads as TGCGCCAGCAGCCAAGATGGGGGGGGACCCACTGAAGCTTTCTTT.

The rearrangement joins TRBV4-1 to TRBJ2-7; D may match TRBD1 or TRBD2 (5 bases each). The CDR3 covers 15 residues. V lost 1 base, J lost 2 bases, and 12 bases lay in between. Germline lookup yields CDR1 MGHRA and CDR2 YSYEKL. Written as DNA, the CDR3 is TGCGCCAGCAGCCAAGTACTAGGGGCGACCTACGAGCAGTACTTC. It encodes CASSQVLGATYEQYF.

This clonotype occurred many times. For the CDR3, the DNA is TGCAGTGCTAGAGCGACAGGGAATGAGCAGTTCTTC. Encoded protein: CSARATGNEQFF. The chain has TRBV20-1 and TRBJ2-1; TRBD1 aligns across 7 bases. The germline V gene encodes CDR1 DFQATT and CDR2 SNEGSKA (reference sequence). V lost 1 base, J lost 7 bases, and 1 base stayed unmatched. This CDR3 has 12 residues.

This rearrangement joins TRBV29-1 to TRBJ1-3, with no clear D. Trimming shortened V by 3 bases and J by 0 bases, and 6 bases separated the two germline ends. CDR1 SQVTM and CDR2 ANQGSEA come from the germline V gene. The CDR3 loop spans 13 amino acids. The CDR3 DNA sequence: TGCAGCGTTGACGACAACTCTGGAAACACCATATATTTT. Protein: CSVDDNSGNTIYF.

This clonotype has a count of ten or more. The chain joins TRBV7-9 to TRBJ1-5; D gene unclear. The germline CDR1 and CDR2 sequences are SEHNR and FQNEAQ (reference sequence). The V gene lost 3 bases and the J gene lost 5 bases, with 8 bases spanning the gap. The length of the CDR3 is 13 residues. The CDR3 region is CASSFMQDQPQHF. CDR3 coding DNA: TGTGCCAGCAGCTTTATGCAGGATCAGCCCCAGCATTTT.

This clonotype was detected many times. V usage is TRBV6-1 and J usage is TRBJ2-7, with a weak D call TRBD1 (6 bases). The CDR3 consists of 15 residues. Trimming left V 6 bases short and J 4 bases short, with 19 bases between. From germline, CDR1 is MNHNS and CDR2 SASEGT. The CDR3 coding sequence is TGTGCCAGCAGCAGCAGGGGTTTGGACGTGTACGAGCAGTACTTC. Protein sequence: CASSSRGLDVYEQYF.

This chain connects TRBV20-1 to TRBJ1-3; D not certain. Germline V gives CDR1 DFQATT, CDR2 SNEGSKA (reference sequence). Trimming shortened V by 3 bases and J by 2 bases, and 8 bases separated the two germline ends. The CDR3 covers 13 residues. The CDR3 region is CSASWGTGNTIYF. CDR3 DNA: TGCAGTGCTAGCTGGGGAACTGGAAACACCATATATTTT.

This clonotype was seen a single time. The CDR3 does not close with the conserved phenylalanine or tryptophan, likely indicating a read error. V and J are TRBV28 and TRBJ1-6; D is uncertain. Per germline, CDR1 MDHEN and CDR2 SYDVKM. CDR3 length equals 12 residues. V was pared by 4 bases and J by 7 bases, with 5 bases between. CDR3 sequence reads: CASSSGNSPLHS. The CDR3 DNA is TGTGCCAGCAGTTCGGGGAATTCACCCCTCCACTCT.

This clonotype was counted many times. The genes are TRBV7-6 and TRBJ2-3; TRBD2 matches at 9 bases. Germline V gene sequence: CDR1 SGHVS, CDR2 FNYEAQ. Trimming took 2 bases from V and 2 from J; bases not matched to a gene: 5. There are 16 residues in the CDR3. The CDR3 region is CASSLTSGWDTDTQYF. CDR3 coding DNA: TGTGCCAGCAGCTTAACTAGCGGGTGGGACACAGATACGCAGTATTTT.

The V and J genes are TRBV20-1 and TRBJ1-6; D gene unclear. Germline-derived CDR1 and CDR2 are DFQATT and SNEGSKA (reference sequence). Trimming took off 0 bases at V and 6 bases at J, with 15 bases between the two ends. The CDR3 extends over 16 amino acids. The CDR3 region is CSARDRRRARNSPLHF. DNA for the CDR3: TGCAGTGCTAGAGATAGGCGGCGGGCTCGTAATTCACCCCTCCACTTT.

The chain has TRBV20-1 and TRBJ2-7; 8 bases are shared with TRBD2. Germline V CDR1 and CDR2: DFQATT, SNEGSKA (reference sequence). The J segment lost 7 bases and the V segment lost 3 bases, leaving 20 bases of the junction unmatched. The CDR3 runs 17 residues. The CDR3 here is CSASGVVAGGRPSEQYF. CDR3 in DNA: TGCAGTGCTAGTGGGGTTGTGGCGGGAGGCCGTCCAAGTGAGCAGTACTTC.

This clonotype was counted at least ten times. J is TRBJ2-1 and V is TRBV6-1; TRBD1 might be the D (5 bases). The germline V and J ends were trimmed by 6 bases and 1 base, with 16 bases remaining between them. Per germline, CDR1 MNHNS and CDR2 SASEGT. This CDR3 is 16 amino acids long. In DNA form, the CDR3 reads TGTGCCAGCAGGAGTGGGCAGGGAAGGTCCTACAATGAGCAGTTCTTC. Protein sequence: CASRSGQGRSYNEQFF.

This clonotype came up many times. The chain links TRBV4-1 to TRBJ2-1; 9 nucleotides agree with TRBD2. The CDR3 is 18 amino acids. V shed 0 bases and J 0 bases; nucleotides not matched to a gene: 6. The germline gives CDR1 MGHRA, CDR2 YSYEKL. CDR3 residues: CASSQDRGLAFSYNEQFF. CDR3 nucleotide sequence: TGCGCCAGCAGCCAAGATCGGGGACTAGCATTCTCCTACAATGAGCAGTTCTTC.

The V gene is TRBV19, the J gene TRBJ2-5, with D hard to call. V was trimmed by 4 bases and J by 5 bases, leaving 5 bases between them. The CDR3 is 11 residues long. Germline V CDR1 and CDR2: LNHDA, SQIVND (reference sequence). The CDR3 nucleotides read TGTGCCAGTAGTAAGACCGAGACCCAGTACTTC. This codes for CASSKTETQYF.

This clonotype came up many times. V gene TRBV4-2 combines with J gene TRBJ1-5; 7 nucleotides align to TRBD1. The CDR3 totals 17 residues. The V gene's germline CDR1 is LGHNA and CDR2 YNFKEQ. V dropped 0 bases and J dropped 2; count of bases not matched to a gene: 7. In DNA form, the CDR3 reads TGTGCCAGCAGCCAAGATGTGGCAGGGGGACGCAATCAGCCCCAGCATTTT. This codes for CASSQDVAGGRNQPQHF.

This clonotype was counted many times. This chain links TRBV25-1 with TRBJ2-2, with D possibly being TRBD2 (6 bases). Per germline, CDR1 MGHDK and CDR2 SYGVNS. The CDR3 totals 15 residues. V lost 4 bases and J 6 bases, leaving 15 bases between the germline ends. CDR3 nucleotides: TGTGCCAGCAGTGCCCCGGCGGGGTTCGCCGGGGAGCTGTTTTTT. It translates to CASSAPAGFAGELFF.

This clonotype has at least ten counts. This chain links TRBV7-2 with TRBJ1-4, with TRBD1 matching over 9 bases. The ends lost 5 bases at V and 6 bases at J; junction bases unmatched: 10. The length of the CDR3 is 16 residues. Germline CDR1 and CDR2: SGHTA and FQGNSA. The CDR3 spells CASSPSKGQGYEKLFF. The CDR3 DNA reads as TGTGCCAGCAGCCCAAGTAAGGGACAGGGCTATGAAAAACTGTTTTTT.

This clonotype has at least ten counts. The rearrangement uses TRBV7-8 and TRBJ1-6; possibly TRBD1 for D (6 bases). Trimming took 5 bases from V and 8 from J, leaving 22 bases between them. Germline loops: CDR1 SGHVS, CDR2 FQNEAQ. This CDR3 comprises 17 residues. CDR3 protein: CASSPWGGGGSDSPLHF. CDR3 DNA sequence: TGTGCCAGCAGCCCTTGGGGGGGGGGCGGTTCGGATTCACCCCTCCACTTT.

The V and J genes are TRBV13 and TRBJ2-7; D perhaps matches TRBD2 (5 bases). CDR1 PRHDT and CDR2 FYEKMQ come from the germline V gene (reference sequence). The CDR3 has 14 residues. The V end lost 3 bases, the J end lost 2 bases, and 11 bases lay between the germline ends. CDR3 residues: CASSFGLSAYEQYF. CDR3 DNA sequence: TGTGCCAGCAGCTTCGGACTCTCCGCCTACGAGCAGTACTTC.